This T cell receptor beta chain was found in a study of OX40 agonist ivuxolimab in advanced cancers. In the study overall: A diagnosis of hepatocellular carcinoma, melanoma, renal cell or head and neck cancer was present in dose-escalation patients. It was permissible to have had prior anti-PD-1, anti-PD-L1 or anti-CTLA-4 therapy, and more than 30% had some. At under 85% male, the cohort had a mean age of 60 years, ranging from about 23 to 79. Regarding the study as a whole: Doses of 0.1 to 3.0 mg/kg were accompanied by clonal expansion of CD4+ and CD8+ blood T cells by week 6.

Method: immunoSEQ multiplex PCR; TCRdb's copy keeps in-frame clones and lacks some. This table holds about 48,000 clones, roughly 84% found once. From germline, CDR1 is MDHEN and CDR2 SYDVKM. Trimming removed 6 bases from V and 4 bases from J, with 15 bases in between. The CDR3 loop spans 14 amino acids. Concerning this clone: The antigen is not known.

The sequence derives from an adult with an advanced solid tumor such as melanoma, head and neck, liver or kidney cancer. The material sequenced was CD4+ or CD8+ T cells sorted from blood, taken in a trial of the OX40 agonist ivuxolimab. The chain has TRBV28 and TRBJ1-2, with D perhaps TRBD1 (5 bases). The CDR3 here is CASRETGRGYGYTF. In nucleotides, the CDR3 is TGTGCCAGCAGAGAAACCGGGAGGGGCTATGGCTACACCTTC.